This entry concerns a single T cell receptor beta chain. Treatment reported: 19 received Ad26.COV2.S at low or high dose, single or two shots; about 5 received placebo; per-sample allocation not given. Sampling was performed 63 days after the first vaccine or placebo injection. The data were taken from a study of Ad26.COV2.S vaccination and SARS-CoV-2 variants. The V end was cut by 0 bases, the J end by 7 bases, with 10 bases between. This CDR3 spans 13 amino acids. Germline V gene sequence: CDR1 SGDLS, CDR2 YYNGEE. Only in-frame clones appear in the TCRdb table, and some are missing; sequencing was by immunoSEQ multiplex PCR. The table has a few hundred thousand clones, about 90% seen once.

The chain links TRBV9 to TRBJ1-1; D is unclear. This material consisted of peripheral blood, taken in a trial of Ad26.COV2.S vaccine versus placebo. The receptor comes from a person between 18 and 59 years old who received the Ad26.COV2.S COVID-19 vaccine or a placebo. The CDR3 is CASSVGSSLEAFF. The CDR3 nucleotides read TGTGCCAGCAGCGTAGGGAGTAGTCTTGAAGCTTTCTTT.